This T cell receptor beta chain derives from a study of blood T cell repertoires in COVID-19. For the study at large: Samples came from the United States, Italy and Spain, spanning acute and convalescent COVID-19.

Authors' methods: Estimation of nucleated cell counts relied on the amplification of reference gene primers. Here immunoSEQ multiplex PCR was the method, and the copy in TCRdb shows in-frame clones only, minus some. V and J calls and clone size come straight from that table; D and trimming were deduced from the DNA. The sample carries about 180,000 clones, about four fifths recorded once. CDR1 and CDR2 from the germline V gene are LNHDA and SQIVND (reference sequence). V gave up 5 bases and J gave up 4 bases, with 11 bases separating them. The CDR3 is 13 residues long. J is TRBJ1-2 and V is TRBV19, with D possibly TRBD1 on 5 matching bases. Material for sequencing was peripheral blood. The TCR originated in a man younger than 35 with active or convalescent COVID-19. CDR3 DNA: TGTGCCAGTAGTCCCGACAGAATCTATGGCTACACCTTC. It is translated as CASSPDRIYGYTF.